The 14 T cell receptor beta chains in this list originate from one sample, sequenced in a study of blood T cell repertoires in COVID-19. Using immunoSEQ multiplex PCR, the repertoire was profiled, and TCRdb retains in-frame clones only, with some absent. The repertoire has 70,000 to 85,000 clones, roughly nine tenths of them found once; the top ten carry 2.5% to 3.5%. Sequenced: peripheral blood. These TCRs come from a woman between 45 and 60 years old with active or convalescent COVID-19.

The chain carries TRBV10-3 and TRBJ1-6; a weak D match, TRBD1 (5 bases). V lost 4 bases, J lost 0 bases, and 13 bases lay in between. CDR1 ENHRY and CDR2 SYGVKD come from the germline V gene. CDR3 length: 17 residues. DNA of the CDR3: TGTGCCATCAGTGGGGGGTTGGGGGGCTCCTATAATTCACCCCTCCACTTT. Protein product: CAISGGLGGSYNSPLHF.

This rearrangement joins TRBV11-3 to TRBJ1-6; no definite D call. V was pared by 2 bases and J by 0 bases, with 11 bases between. Germline loops: CDR1 SGHNT, CDR2 YENEEA. The CDR3 loop spans 17 amino acids. This CDR3 is CASSLIWPVSYNSPLHF. Written as DNA, the CDR3 is TGTGCCAGCAGCTTAATCTGGCCCGTCTCCTATAATTCACCCCTCCACTTT.

The chain carries TRBV15 and TRBJ2-7, with D perhaps TRBD2 (6 bases). Germline assignment: CDR1 LNHNV and CDR2 YYDKDF (reference sequence). The V gene lost 5 bases and the J gene lost 5 bases, with 22 bases spanning the gap. The CDR3 sequence is 16 residues long. Written as DNA, the CDR3 is TGTGCCACCAGCGCCAGTGGGGGGAGGATCGGGGACGAGCAGTACTTC. Translation: CATSASGGRIGDEQYF.

This chain connects TRBV5-5 to TRBJ1-1, with TRBD1 as a possible D gene (5 bases). CDR1 and CDR2 (germline): SGHKS, YYEKEE (reference sequence). V was clipped by 5 bases and J by 6 bases, with 8 bases between them. This CDR3 is 11 amino acids long. CDR3 in DNA: TGTGCCAGCAGGCTGACAGCTGAAGCTTTCTTT. It is translated as CASRLTAEAFF.

The chain combines TRBV24-1 with TRBJ1-2; D not certain. Germline V gives CDR1 KGHDR, CDR2 SFDVKD. This CDR3 is built from 14 residues. The ends were cut back, 0 bases at V and 4 bases at J, with 8 bases in the middle. CDR3 coding DNA: TGTGCCACCAGTGATTTGCGCGGTCGCTATGGCTACACCTTC. Its translation: CATSDLRGRYGYTF.

The V and J genes are TRBV7-3 and TRBJ2-3, with D hard to call. V was trimmed by 2 bases and J by 4 bases, leaving 4 bases between them. CDR3 size: 12 residues. Germline CDR1 is SGHTA and CDR2 is FQGTGA. In nucleotides, the CDR3 is TGTGCCAGCAGCTTATCCGCAGATACGCAGTATTTT. This codes for CASSLSADTQYF.

The chain combines TRBV30 with TRBJ1-2; weak D call: TRBD1 (6 bases). Germline assignment: CDR1 GTSNPN and CDR2 SVGIG (reference sequence). The CDR3 contains 15 residues. V was shortened by 3 bases and J by 2 bases, with 16 bases between the two germline ends. Here the CDR3 DNA reads TGTGCCTGGAGAAGGAACAGGGCCTCCAACTATGGCTACACCTTC. It is translated as CAWRRNRASNYGYTF.

The gene calls are TRBV7-9 and TRBJ1-2; no firm D call. The CDR3 consists of 15 residues. Germline loops: CDR1 SEHNR, CDR2 FQNEAQ (reference sequence). V was pared by 2 bases and J by 5 bases, with 15 bases between. The CDR3 bases are TGTGCCAGCAGCTTATACCCTGGCCAGTCTTATGGCTACACCTTC. The encoded protein is CASSLYPGQSYGYTF.

The genes are TRBV19 and TRBJ1-5, with 9 bases matching TRBD1. There are 14 residues in the CDR3. The V gene end was trimmed by 5 bases and the J gene end by 6 bases; junction bases not matched to a gene: 5. Germline V gene sequence: CDR1 LNHDA, CDR2 SQIVND (reference sequence). The CDR3 nucleotides read TGTGCCAGTAGTGGACAGGGGCCGGGTCAGCCCCAGCATTTT. Amino acid sequence: CASSGQGPGQPQHF.

Concerning this clone itself: The sample has other DNA sequences that encode this CDR3 too. The V gene is TRBV7-3, the J gene TRBJ2-3; 9 bases line up with TRBD2. Germline CDR1 is SGHTA and CDR2 is FQGTGA. With 2 bases clipped from V and 0 bases from J, the junction kept 0 bases outside the gene matches. CDR3 size: 15 residues. The CDR3, as DNA: TGTGCCAGCAGCTTAGCGGGGGGGAGCACAGATACGCAGTATTTT. Amino acids: CASSLAGGSTDTQYF.

The V gene is TRBV10-3, the J gene TRBJ2-5; D gene uncertain. The CDR3 is 14 amino acids. Germline values: CDR1 ENHRY, CDR2 SYGVKD. The V and J ends lost 0 bases and 3 bases respectively, with 8 bases between them. This chain's CDR3 is CAISESNAEETQYF. The CDR3 region has the DNA TGTGCCATCAGTGAGTCGAACGCGGAAGAGACCCAGTACTTC.

To note about this clone: Compared with germline, one end of the junction differs, possibly owing to a read error. The chain combines TRBV7-7 with TRBJ2-1; maybe TRBD2 (5 bases). Germline V gives CDR1 SSHAT, CDR2 FNYEAQ (reference sequence). The CDR3 is made up of 15 amino acids. The CDR3 sequence is CASSQWRSSYNEQFF. Here the CDR3 DNA reads TGTGCTAGCAGCCAATGGAGGAGCTCCTACAATGAGCAGTTCTTC.

This clone was observed a single time. The chain uses TRBV4-3 and TRBJ1-4, with 10 bases matching TRBD1. Per the germline V gene, CDR1 is LGHNA and CDR2 is YSLEER. This CDR3 region has 15 residues. V shed 2 bases and J 7 bases; nucleotides not matched to a gene: 4. The CDR3 DNA follows: TGCGCCAGCAGCCAACCGACAGGGGGCCGTGAAAAACTGTTTTTT. It translates to CASSQPTGGREKLFF.

The rearrangement links TRBV5-1 to TRBJ1-2; D unclear. The CDR3 loop spans 10 amino acids. Germline loops: CDR1 SGHRS, CDR2 YFSETQ. V shed 1 base and J shed 12 bases, with 7 bases lying between them. This chain's CDR3 is CASSLYPDTF. The CDR3 coding sequence is TGCGCCAGCAGCTTGTATCCCGACACCTTC.